The T cell receptor beta chain under discussion was sequenced for a study of shared clonotypes between healthy human individuals. Study as a whole: Each donor contributed plates that comprised three CD4 naive, three CD4 memory, two CD8 naive and one CD8 memory.

Study-wide points: Investigators expected sequencing depth to affect clonotype sharing among donors. Estimated richness was generally greater in naive than memory subsets.

As for this clone: Its cognate antigen is unknown.

For sorted subsets, 150 to 250 ng DNA per replicate equaled roughly 30,000 T cell genomes. The protocol was immunoSEQ multiplex PCR, while the TCRdb copy is restricted to in-frame clones and leaves out a portion. The sample lists 2 million to 2.5 million clones; approximately 96% were seen once. The sequenced material came from naive CD4+ T cells sorted from blood. Stated subset: CD45RA+ positively selected. This clonotype originated in a man aged 18 to 30 in good health.

The CDR3 is CASSIKVAGVHEQYF. CDR3 coding DNA: TGTGCCAGTAGTATAAAAGTCGCGGGGGTACACGAGCAGTACTTC. V and J are TRBV19 and TRBJ2-7; 7 nucleotides line up with TRBD2. Germline-derived CDR1 and CDR2 are LNHDA and SQIVND (reference sequence). The J segment lost 5 bases and the V segment lost 2 bases, leaving 9 bases of the junction unmatched. CDR3 length: 15 amino acids.